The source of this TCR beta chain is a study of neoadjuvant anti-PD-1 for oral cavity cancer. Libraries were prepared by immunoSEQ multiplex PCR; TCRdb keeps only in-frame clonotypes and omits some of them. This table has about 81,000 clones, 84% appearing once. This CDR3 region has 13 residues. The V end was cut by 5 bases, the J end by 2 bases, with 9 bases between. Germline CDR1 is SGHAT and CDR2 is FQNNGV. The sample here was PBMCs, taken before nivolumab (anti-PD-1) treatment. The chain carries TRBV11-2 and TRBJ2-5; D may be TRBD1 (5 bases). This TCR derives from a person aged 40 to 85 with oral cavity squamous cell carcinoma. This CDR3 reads CASSQGKQETQYF. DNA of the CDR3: TGTGCCAGCAGCCAGGGTAAACAAGAGACCCAGTACTTC. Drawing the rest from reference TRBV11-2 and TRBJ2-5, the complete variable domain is EAGVAQSPRYKIIEKRQSVAFWCNPISGHATLYWYQQILGQGPKLLIQFQNNGVVDDSQLPKDRFSAERLKGVDSTLKIQPAKLEDSAVYLCASSQGKQETQYFGPGTRLLVL.